Here is one TCR beta chain with its context. The source of the sample is a study of PD-L1 blockade in urothelial cancer. Some clones are missing from TCRdb's copy, which holds only in-frame ones; the method was immunoSEQ multiplex PCR. This sample carries about 120,000 clones, approximately 85% of them seen once, and the ten largest clones take 2.4%. The CDR3 consists of 16 residues. Germline V gives CDR1 MDHEN, CDR2 SYDVKM. V gave up 7 bases and J gave up 7 bases; unmatched junction bases: 14. Time point noted: peripheral blood 6 weeks after treatment start. V and J are TRBV28 and TRBJ1-5, with 9 bases matching TRBD1. Specimen: PBMCs, collected around atezolizumab (anti-PD-L1) treatment. This sequence was found in a man over 45 with urothelial cancer. The CDR3 is CASNIPGQGEKQPQHF. The CDR3, as DNA: TGTGCCAGCAATATACCGGGACAGGGAGAGAAACAGCCCCAGCATTTT.